A selection of T cell receptor beta chains follows, all from one sample in a study of brain T cells in children with intractable seizures. The method was immunoSEQ multiplex PCR; TCRdb's version includes in-frame clones alone and lacks a portion of them. The profile shows approximately 330,000 clones, about 93% of them singletons. The sample in question was peripheral blood, obtained about 5 months after surgery. These receptors originate from a boy in the first two years of life with tuberous sclerosis and intractable seizures. The CDR3 runs from the conserved cysteine through the conserved F or W. The D gene is left open where the match is weak. A row's size may be missing; if present it is once, few, many or a size class.

j_gene | abundance | d_gene | v_gene | CDR3aa | CDR3nt
TRBJ1-3 | NA | NA | TRBV5-6 | CASSRGGNTIYF | TGTGCCAGCAGCCGCGGAGGAAACACCATATATTTT
TRBJ1-1 | NA | TRBD1 | TRBV10-3 | CAISETRDRGRTEAFF | TGTGCCATCAGTGAGACGAGGGACAGGGGGCGGACTGAAGCTTTCTTT
TRBJ2-7 | NA | NA | TRBV20-1 | CSAYYEQYF | TGCAGTGCATACTACGAGCAGTACTTC
TRBJ2-1 | NA | TRBD1 | TRBV7-2 | CASSPGQGAPFYYNEQFF | TGTGCCAGCAGCCCTGGACAGGGGGCTCCATTCTATTACAATGAGCAGTTCTTC
TRBJ2-1 | NA | NA | TRBV7-8 | CASSLARVSYNEQFF | TGTGCCAGCAGCTTAGCTCGCGTCTCCTACAATGAGCAGTTCTTC
TRBJ1-1 | NA | NA | TRBV12-2 | CASRSSSGREDEAFF | TGTGCAAGTCGCTCCTCATCGGGCAGGGAGGATGAAGCTTTCTTT
TRBJ2-3 | NA | NA | TRBV4-1 | CASSQAWGDTQYF | TGCGCCAGCAGCCAAGCGTGGGGAGATACGCAGTATTTT
TRBJ1-2 | once | NA | TRBV24-1 | CATSDPSLAVNYGYTF | TGTGCCACCAGTGATCCCTCCTTAGCAGTCAACTATGGCTACACCTTC
TRBJ1-2 | NA | TRBD1 | TRBV7-9 | CASSWTGGWGGYTF | TGTGCCAGCAGCTGGACAGGGGGCTGGGGTGGCTACACCTTC
TRBJ2-7 | NA | TRBD2 | TRBV6-6 | CASSRGTSVTYEQYF | TGTGCCAGCAGCCGAGGGACTAGTGTGACTTACGAGCAGTACTTC
TRBJ2-3 | NA | TRBD2 | TRBV27 | CASSSRGGGDTQYF | TGTGCCAGCAGTTCGCGGGGGGGCGGAGATACGCAGTATTTT
TRBJ2-7 | NA | NA | TRBV6-7 | CASSYPKTASSYEQYF | TGTGCCAGCAGTTACCCCAAGACAGCGAGCTCCTACGAGCAGTACTTC
TRBJ1-4 | NA | TRBD1 | TRBV4-1 | CASSQEQGVANEKLFF | TGCGCCAGCAGCCAAGAACAGGGGGTTGCTAATGAAAAACTGTTTTTT
TRBJ1-2 | once | NA | TRBV2 | CASILRVRPFDGYTF | TGTGCCAGCATCCTGAGGGTTCGGCCCTTCGATGGCTACACCTTC
TRBJ1-1 | NA | NA | TRBV29-1 | CSVEDGGGEAFF | TGCAGCGTTGAGGACGGCGGGGGTGAAGCTTTCTTT
TRBJ1-1 | NA | NA | TRBV20-1 | CSASIGHQNTEAFF | TGCAGTGCTAGTATTGGGCATCAGAACACTGAAGCTTTCTTT
TRBJ2-4 | NA | NA | TRBV6-5 | CASSYRGAKNIQYF | TGTGCCAGCAGTTACAGGGGGGCCAAAAACATTCAGTACTTC
TRBJ1-1 | few | NA | TRBV7-8 | CASSLDRAAEAFF | TGTGCCAGCAGCTTAGATAGGGCGGCTGAAGCTTTCTTT
TRBJ2-7 | NA | TRBD1 | TRBV30 | CAWGTGGSYEQYF | TGTGCCTGGGGGACAGGGGGCTCCTACGAGCAGTACTTC
TRBJ1-1 | NA | NA | TRBV28 | CASKTPYRTVMNTEAFF | TGTGCCAGCAAGACCCCTTACCGGACAGTCATGAACACTGAAGCTTTCTTT
TRBJ1-2 | NA | NA | TRBV19 | CASSADSYYGYTF | TGTGCCAGTAGTGCTGACAGTTACTATGGCTACACCTTC
TRBJ2-7 | NA | TRBD1 | TRBV7-6 | CASSWDRGSYEQYF | TGTGCCAGCAGCTGGGACAGGGGTTCCTACGAGCAGTACTTC
TRBJ1-2 | NA | TRBD1 | TRBV7-9 | CASSLASGQGSRGYTF | TGTGCCAGCAGCTTAGCGTCGGGACAGGGTAGCAGGGGCTACACCTTC
TRBJ2-7 | NA | NA | TRBV20-1 | CSARLGDEQYF | TGCAGTGCTAGACTGGGGGACGAGCAGTACTTC
TRBJ1-1 | few | TRBD1 | TRBV27 | CASSFGGQDTEAFF | TGTGCCAGCAGTTTCGGGGGACAGGACACTGAAGCTTTCTTT
TRBJ1-2 | NA | NA | TRBV7-9 | CASTSGPGQRNYGYTF | TGTGCCAGCACCTCAGGGCCTGGACAGAGAAACTATGGCTACACCTTC
TRBJ1-5 | NA | NA | TRBV5-4 | CASSQGNQPQHF | TGTGCCAGCAGTCAGGGGAATCAGCCCCAGCATTTT
TRBJ1-1 | NA | NA | TRBV9 | CASSVAGMNTEAFF | TGTGCCAGCAGCGTAGCGGGCATGAACACTGAAGCTTTCTTT
TRBJ1-3 | once | TRBD1 | TRBV19 | CASRIRVGTGYGNTIYF | TGTGCCAGTAGAATCCGAGTAGGGACAGGGTATGGAAACACCATATATTTT
TRBJ1-3 | NA | NA | TRBV27 | CASSQLTDGNTIYF | TGTGCCAGCAGTCAGTTGACAGATGGAAACACCATATATTTT
TRBJ1-2 | NA | TRBD1 | TRBV20-1 | CSATDRVWGYTF | TGCAGTGCTACTGACAGGGTCTGGGGCTACACCTTC
TRBJ2-7 | NA | TRBD2 | TRBV28 | CASSSEPAGVYEQYF | TGTGCCAGCAGTTCCGAGCCAGCGGGAGTTTACGAGCAGTACTTC
TRBJ1-2 | NA | NA | TRBV11-2 | CASSPGLQTYGYTF | TGTGCCAGCAGCCCCGGGTTACAGACCTATGGCTACACCTTC
TRBJ2-2 | NA | NA | TRBV7-9 | CASSFQSGELFF | TGTGCCAGCAGCTTCCAAAGCGGGGAGCTGTTTTTT
TRBJ2-5 | NA | NA | TRBV6-5 | CASSGRTEETQYF | TGTGCCAGCAGCGGACGGACTGAAGAGACCCAGTACTTC
TRBJ2-7 | once | TRBD1 | TRBV14 | CASSQVTGERLHEQYF | TGTGCCAGCAGCCAAGTAACAGGGGAGCGGCTGCACGAGCAGTACTTC
TRBJ2-1 | once | TRBD2 | TRBV11-2 | CASSFLPGLAGEVEQFF | TGTGCCAGCAGCTTTCTACCGGGACTAGCGGGAGAAGTAGAGCAGTTCTTC
TRBJ1-5 | few | TRBD1 | TRBV7-9 | CASSSTTGASNQPQHF | TGTGCCAGCAGCTCAACGACAGGGGCTAGCAATCAGCCCCAGCATTTT
TRBJ1-1 | NA | NA | TRBV21-1 | CASSKGAGDRTNTEAFF | TGTGCCAGCAGCAAAGGAGCGGGGGACAGGACGAACACTGAAGCTTTCTTT
TRBJ2-7 | NA | TRBD1 | TRBV18 | CASSPRTGSSYEQYF | TGTGCCAGCTCACCTCGGACAGGGAGCTCCTACGAGCAGTACTTC
TRBJ2-7 | NA | TRBD2 | TRBV5-1 | CASSFWEGSYEQYF | TGCGCCAGCAGCTTTTGGGAGGGCTCCTACGAGCAGTACTTC
TRBJ2-5 | NA | NA | TRBV11-3 | CASSPYEETQYF | TGTGCCAGCAGCCCGTATGAGGAGACCCAGTACTTC
TRBJ1-5 | NA | NA | TRBV27 | CASSTRHQPQHF | TGTGCCAGCAGCACCCGCCATCAGCCCCAGCATTTT
TRBJ2-5 | NA | TRBD2 | TRBV6-5 | CASNQGGVGETQYF | TGTGCCAGCAATCAGGGAGGGGTTGGGGAGACCCAGTACTTC
TRBJ1-5 | NA | TRBD1 | TRBV30 | CAWGQGRLGNQPQHF | TGTGCCTGGGGACAGGGGCGGTTGGGCAATCAGCCCCAGCATTTT
TRBJ2-1 | NA | NA | TRBV13 | CASSLAVPSYNEQFF | TGTGCCAGCAGCTTAGCAGTCCCCTCCTACAATGAGCAGTTCTTC
TRBJ1-1 | NA | NA | TRBV19 | CASSWQRNTEAFF | TGTGCCAGTAGTTGGCAGAGGAACACTGAAGCTTTCTTT
TRBJ1-2 | NA | TRBD1 | TRBV6-1 | CASSETGGDYGYTF | TGTGCCAGCAGTGAGACAGGGGGGGACTATGGCTACACCTTC
TRBJ2-1 | NA | TRBD2 | TRBV5-1 | CASSLGTSGYYNEQFF | TGCGCCAGCAGCTTAGGGACTAGCGGATATTACAATGAGCAGTTCTTC
TRBJ1-4 | NA | NA | TRBV7-9 | CASSGYEKLFF | TGTGCCAGCAGCGGCTATGAAAAACTGTTTTTT